The text below deals with one T cell receptor beta chain. CDR3 length: 13 residues. V was clipped by 11 bases and J by 7 bases, with 20 bases between them. Germline loops: CDR1 ENHRY, CDR2 SYGVKD. Assay used: immunoSEQ multiplex PCR; TCRdb lists only in-frame clones, some missing. The sample consists of 220,000 or so clones, almost 90% of them appearing once. This sample is drawn from a study of blood T cell repertoires in COVID-19. Sequencing was performed on PBMCs or T cells enriched from blood (not recorded which). This receptor was identified in a man aged 25 to 40 who had been exposed to COVID-19. The rearrangement links TRBV10-3 to TRBJ1-2; D gene unclear. CDR3 residues: CAFRRADHRGYTF. CDR3 nucleotides: TGTGCCTTCCGGCGGGCAGATCATCGTGGCTACACCTTC.